Sequencing of this T cell receptor beta chain was carried out in a study of blood T cells in healthy people across ages. Study background: With template switching, about one barcoded beta molecule was captured per two T cells.

CDR1 is SGHDT and CDR2 is YYEEEE in the germline V gene. The V gene lost 0 bases and the J gene lost 10 bases, with 17 bases spanning the gap. The CDR3 has 15 residues. General study results and limits: Diversity of TCR beta correlated strongly with naive T cell percentage. Across the age range, TCR beta diversity per million T cells fell in a roughly linear way.

Using a J-beta primer mix together with a sample-barcoded 5' primer, a second PCR was run for roughly 7 to 11 cycles. Each cDNA molecule, via a template-switch adaptor with 12 random nucleotides, was tagged. In TCRdb, the 5' RACE reads were re-called with MiXCR into one record per CDR3 protein. The sample has under 1 million distinct CDR3 sequences, about 42% seen once. Of note for this clonotype: As yet, its antigen is unknown.

Sequenced sample: blood. The V gene is TRBV5-6, the J gene TRBJ2-1; D uncertain. The sequence was collected from a man in his sixties in good health. CDR3 protein: CASSLAGPTAYEQFF. The CDR3 DNA reads as TGTGCCAGCAGCTTGGCTGGACCAACGGCTTACGAGCAGTTCTTC.